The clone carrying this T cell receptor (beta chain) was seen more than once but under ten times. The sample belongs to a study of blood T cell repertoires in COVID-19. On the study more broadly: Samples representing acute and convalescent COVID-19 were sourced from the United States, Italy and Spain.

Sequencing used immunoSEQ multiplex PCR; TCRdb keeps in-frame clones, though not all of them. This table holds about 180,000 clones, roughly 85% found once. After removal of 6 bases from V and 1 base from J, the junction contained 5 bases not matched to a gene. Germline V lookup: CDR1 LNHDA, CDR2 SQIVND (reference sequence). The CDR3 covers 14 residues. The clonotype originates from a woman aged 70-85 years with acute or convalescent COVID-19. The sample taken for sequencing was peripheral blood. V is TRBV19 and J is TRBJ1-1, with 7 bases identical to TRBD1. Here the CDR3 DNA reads TGTGCCAGTAGCTCCCGGGACAGGAACACTGAAGCTTTCTTT. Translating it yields CASSSRDRNTEAFF.